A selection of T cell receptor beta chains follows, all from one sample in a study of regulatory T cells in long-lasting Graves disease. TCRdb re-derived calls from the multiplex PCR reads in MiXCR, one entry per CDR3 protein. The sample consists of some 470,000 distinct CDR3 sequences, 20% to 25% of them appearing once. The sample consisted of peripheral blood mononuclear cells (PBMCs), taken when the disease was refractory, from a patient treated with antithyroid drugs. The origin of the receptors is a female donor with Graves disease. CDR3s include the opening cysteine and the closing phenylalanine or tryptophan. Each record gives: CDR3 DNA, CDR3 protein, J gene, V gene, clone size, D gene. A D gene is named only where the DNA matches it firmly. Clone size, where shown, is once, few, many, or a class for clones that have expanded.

CDR3 DNA: TGTGCCAGCAGTTTCGCCGGAGGAGGTTCTGGACTGGTAGATCGAAAACTGTTTTTT
CDR3 protein: CASSFAGGGSGLVDRKLFF
J gene: TRBJ1-4
V gene: TRBV27
clone size: many
D gene: -

CDR3 DNA: TGTGCCAGCACGCAGGGCTCTGGAAACACCATATATTTT
CDR3 protein: CASTQGSGNTIYF
J gene: TRBJ1-3
V gene: TRBV2
clone size: many
D gene: -

CDR3 DNA: TGTGCCAGCAGTTCCCAGAGGGGGCTACTAAGGGAGACCCAGTACTTC
CDR3 protein: CASSSQRGLLRETQYF
J gene: TRBJ2-5
V gene: TRBV28
clone size: many
D gene: TRBD1

CDR3 DNA: TGTGCCAGTAGTATTGGGATTTCCTACGAGCAGTACTTC
CDR3 protein: CASSIGISYEQYF
J gene: TRBJ2-7
V gene: TRBV19
clone size: -
D gene: -

CDR3 DNA: TGTGCCAGCAGCTTGGACCAAGGAAACACCATATATTTT
CDR3 protein: CASSLDQGNTIYF
J gene: TRBJ1-3
V gene: TRBV7-2
clone size: few
D gene: -

CDR3 DNA: TGTGCCAGTAGCCCCCGGAGCCGGGACAGGGTTGGAGTTACTGAAGCTTTCTTT
CDR3 protein: CASSPRSRDRVGVTEAFF
J gene: TRBJ1-1
V gene: TRBV19
clone size: few
D gene: TRBD1

CDR3 DNA: TGCGCCAGCAGCGTGGACCTTGGAGAGACCCAGTACTTC
CDR3 protein: CASSVDLGETQYF
J gene: TRBJ2-5
V gene: TRBV5-1
clone size: few
D gene: -

CDR3 DNA: TGTGCCGGACGTACAGCGGCAGGCGGGGAGCTGTTTTTT
CDR3 protein: CAGRTAAGGELFF
J gene: TRBJ2-2
V gene: TRBV6-1
clone size: many
D gene: -

CDR3 DNA: TGTGCCAGCAGCCGCCGGGACAGGGACACCGGGGAGCTGTTTTTT
CDR3 protein: CASSRRDRDTGELFF
J gene: TRBJ2-2
V gene: TRBV13
clone size: few
D gene: TRBD1

CDR3 DNA: TGCAGTGCTAGGGGACTAGCGGGAGGGCCGGGGCGGTACGAGCAGTACTTC
CDR3 protein: CSARGLAGGPGRYEQYF
J gene: TRBJ2-7
V gene: TRBV20-1
clone size: many
D gene: TRBD2

CDR3 DNA: TGCAGTGCTGCGAAACGGGAGGGCGGTGAAAAACTGTTTTTT
CDR3 protein: CSAAKREGGEKLFF
J gene: TRBJ1-4
V gene: TRBV20-1
clone size: -
D gene: -

CDR3 DNA: TGTGCCAGCAGTTTGTCCAGCGGTCTAGATTACGAGCAGTACTTC
CDR3 protein: CASSLSSGLDYEQYF
J gene: TRBJ2-7
V gene: TRBV6-5
clone size: many
D gene: -

CDR3 DNA: TGTGCCAGCAGTTACCTCGGGACTAGCGAGAGTATGTACGAGCAGTACTTC
CDR3 protein: CASSYLGTSESMYEQYF
J gene: TRBJ2-7
V gene: TRBV6-2/TRBV6-3
clone size: -
D gene: TRBD2

CDR3 DNA: TGTGCCAGCAGGTACCGGTCAAACACTGAAGCTTTCTTT
CDR3 protein: CASRYRSNTEAFF
J gene: TRBJ1-1
V gene: TRBV2
clone size: many
D gene: -

CDR3 DNA: TGTGCCAGCAGTCCGAGGGGGCGCGGGGTGAACACTGAAGCTTTCTTT
CDR3 protein: CASSPRGRGVNTEAFF
J gene: TRBJ1-1
V gene: TRBV28
clone size: many
D gene: TRBD1

CDR3 DNA: TGCGCCAGCAGCTTGAAGGTTGATGAAGCTTTCTTT
CDR3 protein: CASSLKVDEAFF
J gene: TRBJ1-1
V gene: TRBV5-1
clone size: few
D gene: -

CDR3 DNA: TGTGCCAGCAGCCGGGGGGCGACTAGCCGGGAGACCCAGTACTTC
CDR3 protein: CASSRGATSRETQYF
J gene: TRBJ2-5
V gene: TRBV7-9
clone size: -
D gene: -

CDR3 DNA: TGTGCCACCTCCGAGTCCGTCGCGAACACCGGGGAGCTGTTTTTT
CDR3 protein: CATSESVANTGELFF
J gene: TRBJ2-2
V gene: TRBV6-1
clone size: few
D gene: -

CDR3 DNA: TGTGCCATCGGGACCCCAGACTATGGCTACACCTTC
CDR3 protein: CAIGTPDYGYTF
J gene: TRBJ1-2
V gene: TRBV10-3
clone size: few
D gene: -

CDR3 DNA: TGTGCCACCAGTGATACCCCGGGACCTCTGGGATTTCTCAACAATCAGCCCCAGCATTTT
CDR3 protein: CATSDTPGPLGFLNNQPQHF
J gene: TRBJ1-5
V gene: TRBV24-1
clone size: once
D gene: -

CDR3 DNA: TGCGCCAGCAGCTGGTCAGGGGGCTTGGGGCAAGAGACCCAGTACTTC
CDR3 protein: CASSWSGGLGQETQYF
J gene: TRBJ2-5
V gene: TRBV5-1
clone size: few
D gene: TRBD1

CDR3 DNA: TGTGCCAGCAGTTCTCAGGACTATAATTCACCCCTCCACTTT
CDR3 protein: CASSSQDYNSPLHF
J gene: TRBJ1-6
V gene: TRBV6-5
clone size: few
D gene: -

CDR3 DNA: TGTGCCAGCAGCCTCAGAGGGGGGTGGGAGACCCAGTACTTC
CDR3 protein: CASSLRGGWETQYF
J gene: TRBJ2-5
V gene: TRBV28
clone size: many
D gene: -

CDR3 DNA: TGTGCCAGCAGGGGACCGGAATACTTGGGTGGCTACACCTTC
CDR3 protein: CASRGPEYLGGYTF
J gene: TRBJ1-2
V gene: TRBV2
clone size: many
D gene: -

CDR3 DNA: TGTGCCAGCAGCACCGGGACCGCATCCTACAATGAGCAGTTCTTC
CDR3 protein: CASSTGTASYNEQFF
J gene: TRBJ2-1
V gene: TRBV7-2
clone size: -
D gene: -

CDR3 DNA: TGCGCCAGCAGCCAAGTAAGGACAGGGGGAAACGGCTACACCTTC
CDR3 protein: CASSQVRTGGNGYTF
J gene: TRBJ1-2
V gene: TRBV4-1
clone size: few
D gene: TRBD1